The entry below gives a single T cell receptor (beta chain) sequence along with its context. The antigen remains undetermined. The data were obtained in a study of T cell responses to AZD1222 COVID-19 vaccine. Study summary: Second-dose recipients at about 4 or about 12 weeks were treated as one pooled group. Findings and limits, study-wide: Most donors were white British, females outnumbered males, and clonal diversity was possibly underestimated. Seropositive AZD1222 recipients at baseline numbered only five or six. Spike-specific TCR breadth and depth went up after people got two AZD1222 doses.

TCRdb's copy holds only in-frame clones and misses some; the assay was immunoSEQ multiplex PCR. The repertoire has some 120,000 clones, 90% to 95% of them found once; the top ten carry under 3.5%. The CDR3 contains 16 residues. The V end lost 5 bases, the J end lost 2 bases, and 19 bases lay between the germline ends. Germline loops: CDR1 SGHVT, CDR2 SQSDAQ. This TCR derives from an adult in good health. The rearrangement joins TRBV7-4 to TRBJ2-7; D remains unclear. The sample was peripheral blood, taken on day 0 of AZD1222 vaccination. CDR3 residues: CASSHEKTDGAYEQYF. CDR3 coding DNA: TGTGCCAGCAGCCACGAAAAGACGGACGGAGCCTACGAGCAGTACTTC. Based on the CDR3 plus reference TRBV7-4 and TRBJ2-7, the full variable domain is GAGVSQSPRYKVAKRGRDVALRCDSISGHVTLYWYRQTLGQGSEVLTYSQSDAQRDKSGRPSGRFSAERPERSVSTLKIQRTEQGDSAVYLCASSHEKTDGAYEQYFGPGTRLTVT.